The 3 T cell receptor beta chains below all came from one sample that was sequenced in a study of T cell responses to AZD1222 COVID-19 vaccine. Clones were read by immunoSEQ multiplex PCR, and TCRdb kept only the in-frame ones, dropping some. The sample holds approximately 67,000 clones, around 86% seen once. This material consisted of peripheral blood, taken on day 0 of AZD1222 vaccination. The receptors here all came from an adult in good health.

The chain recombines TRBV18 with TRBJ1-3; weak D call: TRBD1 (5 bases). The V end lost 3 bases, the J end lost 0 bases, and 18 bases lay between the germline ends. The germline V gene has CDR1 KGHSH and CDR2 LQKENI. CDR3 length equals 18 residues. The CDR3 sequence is CASSPTPGTAYSGNTIYF. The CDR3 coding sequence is TGTGCCAGCTCACCGACACCCGGGACGGCCTACTCTGGAAACACCATATATTTT.

CDR3 residues: CASSLRGNQPQHF. Here the CDR3 DNA reads TGTGCCAGCAGTTTGCGGGGGAATCAGCCCCAGCATTTT. The gene calls are TRBV12-3 or TRBV12-4 and TRBJ1-5, with D maybe TRBD1 (5 bases). This CDR3 is 13 amino acids long. Trimming removed 3 bases at V and 4 bases at J, with 7 bases between.

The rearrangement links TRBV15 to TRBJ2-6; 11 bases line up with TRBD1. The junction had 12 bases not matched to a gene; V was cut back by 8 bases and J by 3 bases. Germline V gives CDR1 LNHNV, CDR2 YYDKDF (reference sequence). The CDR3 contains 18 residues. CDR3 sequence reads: CATRRREGQGVGANVLTF. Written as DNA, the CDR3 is TGTGCCACCCGTCGAAGGGAGGGACAGGGGGTTGGGGCCAACGTCCTGACTTTC.